Included here is one T cell receptor beta chain sequence, with context. This record comes from a study of T cells after yellow fever vaccination. TCRdb independently ran MiXCR on the 5' RACE reads; one entry per CDR3 protein. The sample consists of 500,000 to 700,000 distinct CDR3 sequences, around 21% of them appearing once. Trimming removed 1 base from V and 1 base from J; junction bases left unmatched: 5. CDR3 length equals 16 residues. Germline V CDR1 and CDR2: LGHDT, YNNKEL (reference sequence). This receptor was identified in a man aged 30 to 45 who received the YFV17D yellow fever vaccine. The chain links TRBV3-1 to TRBJ1-1, with TRBD1 identical over 8 bases. Material: PBMCs, obtained 15 days after the yellow fever booster vaccination. Here the CDR3 DNA reads TGTGCCAGCAGCCAAGTCCGAGGACAGGGGAACACTGAAGCTTTCTTT. Translating it yields CASSQVRGQGNTEAFF.